Below are 7 T cell receptor beta chains sequenced from a single sample in a study of cytomegalovirus exposure and HLA in healthy donors. Repertoires were generated with immunoSEQ multiplex PCR, while TCRdb's copy carries only in-frame clones and drops some. In the table there are over 85,000 clones, roughly nine tenths of which are singletons. The sequencing input was PBMCs. The receptors originated from a woman younger than 30 in good health and CMV-seronegative.

The chain has TRBV7-2 and TRBJ2-2; 13 bases agree with TRBD2. This CDR3 has 17 residues. V shed 4 bases and J 5 bases; nucleotides not matched to a gene: 7. Germline CDR1 and CDR2: SGHTA and FQGNSA. The CDR3 region is CASSSLGLAGRTGELFF. DNA of the CDR3: TGTGCCAGCAGCTCCCTGGGACTAGCGGGAAGAACCGGGGAGCTGTTTTTT. Full variable domain (outside the CDR3, taken from reference TRBV7-2 and TRBJ2-2): GAGVSQSPSNKVTEKGKDVELRCDPISGHTALYWYRQSLGQGLEFLIYFQGNSAPDKSGLPSDRFSAERTGGSVSTLTIQRTQQEDSAVYLCASSSLGLAGRTGELFFGEGSRLTVL.

The gene calls are TRBV5-1 and TRBJ2-3, with D perhaps matching TRBD2 (7 bases). The CDR3 is 16 amino acids. Germline CDR1 and CDR2: SGHRS and YFSETQ. Trimming took off 1 base at V and 4 bases at J, with 16 bases between the two ends. The CDR3 protein is CASSLNPGGAADTQYF. The CDR3 DNA reads as TGCGCCAGCAGCTTGAATCCGGGGGGCGCGGCAGATACGCAGTATTTT.

This clone has just one count. The chain combines TRBV28 with TRBJ1-4; D is possibly TRBD1 (5 bases). The CDR3 sequence is 14 residues long. V was pared by 5 bases and J by 7 bases, with 14 bases between. In germline, CDR1 is MDHEN, CDR2 SYDVKM. In DNA form, the CDR3 reads TGTGCCAGCAGTCCGGCAGGGTTTCGTGAAAAACTGTTTTTT. Its protein is CASSPAGFREKLFF.

The genes are TRBV6-5 and TRBJ1-5; TRBD1 matches 9 bases. Germline-derived CDR1 and CDR2 are MNHEY and SVGAGI. Trimming took 4 bases from V and 1 from J; bases not matched to a gene: 5. This CDR3 has 16 residues. CDR3 sequence reads: CASSSQGAISNQPQHF. CDR3 sequence (DNA): TGTGCCAGCAGTTCACAGGGGGCTATAAGCAATCAGCCCCAGCATTTT.

The chain recombines TRBV25-1 with TRBJ2-1; D may be TRBD2 (5 bases). CDR1 is MGHDK and CDR2 is SYGVNS in the germline V gene. Trimming left V 7 bases short and J 2 bases short, with 9 bases between. The CDR3 length is 13 residues. As DNA, the CDR3 is TGTGCCAGCATATACGGGGCCTACAATGAGCAGTTCTTC. Its protein product is CASIYGAYNEQFF.

The rearrangement joins TRBV7-8 to TRBJ1-1, with 7 bases aligning to TRBD1. The trim removed 3 bases at V and 0 bases at J, leaving 1 base unmatched. Per the germline V gene, CDR1 is SGHVS and CDR2 is FQNEAQ. The CDR3 covers 14 residues. For the CDR3, the DNA is TGTGCCAGCAGCTTCGGGACAGTGAACACTGAAGCTTTCTTT. This translates into CASSFGTVNTEAFF.

The table lists this clone with a count of one. This sequence joins TRBV28 and TRBJ1-1, with TRBD1 as a possible D gene (5 bases). Germline V gene lookup returns CDR1 MDHEN and CDR2 SYDVKM. The V and J ends lost 6 bases and 4 bases respectively, with 9 bases between them. This CDR3 contains 12 residues. In DNA, the CDR3 is TGTGCCAGCAGAGCAGGGTTCACTGAAGCTTTCTTT. It encodes CASRAGFTEAFF.